This TCR beta chain was found in a study of chemoradiotherapy in HPV16-positive cancers. V was shortened by 0 bases and J by 5 bases, with 8 bases between the two germline ends. Germline V gene sequence: CDR1 KGHSH, CDR2 LQKENI. The CDR3 has 13 amino acids. Sequencing used immunoSEQ multiplex PCR; TCRdb keeps in-frame clones, though not all of them. Of 12,000 or so clones detected, 75% appear once; the ten largest clones hold under 9.5%. Sampling was conducted from a patient who underwent chemoradiotherapy. This clonotype was sampled from a human donor with HPV-associated anogenital cancer. The V and J genes are TRBV18 and TRBJ2-7; D uncertain. CDR3 DNA sequence: TGTGCCAGCTCACCACCGGGTCTTCACGAGCAGTACTTC. Residues: CASSPPGLHEQYF. The whole variable domain, remainder taken from reference TRBV18 and TRBJ2-7, is NAGVMQNPRHLVRRRGQEARLRCSPMKGHSHVYWYRQLPEEGLKFMVYLQKENIIDESGMPKERFSAEFPKEGPSILRIQQVVRGDSAAYFCASSPPGLHEQYFGPGTRLTVT.